This is a list of T cell receptor beta chains from one sample in a study of cytomegalovirus exposure and HLA in healthy donors. Sequencing used immunoSEQ multiplex PCR; TCRdb keeps in-frame clones, though not all of them. This table holds about 130,000 clones, around 67% found once. Sequencing used PBMCs. The receptors stem from a young man in good health and CMV-seropositive. CDR3s include the opening cysteine and the closing phenylalanine or tryptophan. D genes are given only for firm matches. A row's size may be missing; if present it is once, few, many or a size class.

J gene: TRBJ2-3
D gene: .
V gene: TRBV7-8
CDR3 length: 20
clone size: .
CDR3 DNA: TGTGCCAGCAGCTTAGCGTGGCTGCCCGGGACGGGGGGCCGCACAGATACGCAGTATTTT
CDR3 protein: CASSLAWLPGTGGRTDTQYF

J gene: TRBJ2-5
D gene: .
V gene: TRBV28
CDR3 length: 15
clone size: .
CDR3 DNA: TGTGCCAGCAGTTCAACAAAGACAGTGGGAGAGACCCAGTACTTC
CDR3 protein: CASSSTKTVGETQYF

J gene: TRBJ1-5
D gene: .
V gene: TRBV2
CDR3 length: 15
clone size: .
CDR3 DNA: TGTGCCAGCAGTGTGCAAACGACAGGCAATCAGCCCCAGCATTTT
CDR3 protein: CASSVQTTGNQPQHF

J gene: TRBJ2-7
D gene: TRBD2
V gene: TRBV7-2
CDR3 length: 16
clone size: .
CDR3 DNA: TGTGCCAGCAGCTTAGGGGTAGCGGGGGGGGGCTACGAGCAGTACTTC
CDR3 protein: CASSLGVAGGGYEQYF

J gene: TRBJ1-2
D gene: .
V gene: TRBV10-2
CDR3 length: 14
clone size: once
CDR3 DNA: TGCGCCAGCAGTGGTCGTCAGGGTGGCAATGGCTACACCTTC
CDR3 protein: CASSGRQGGNGYTF

J gene: TRBJ1-2
D gene: TRBD1
V gene: TRBV7-9
CDR3 length: 15
clone size: .
CDR3 DNA: TGTGCCAGCAGCCCAAACGGCGGACAGGGCTATGGCTACACCTTC
CDR3 protein: CASSPNGGQGYGYTF

J gene: TRBJ2-5
D gene: .
V gene: TRBV5-1
CDR3 length: 14
clone size: .
CDR3 DNA: TGCGCCAGCAGCATCTGGCTAGCCAGCGAGACCCAGTACTTC
CDR3 protein: CASSIWLASETQYF

J gene: TRBJ2-5
D gene: TRBD1
V gene: TRBV7-7
CDR3 length: 15
clone size: .
CDR3 DNA: TGTGCTAGCAGTACAGGACAGGGGATACAAGAGACCCAGTACTTC
CDR3 protein: CASSTGQGIQETQYF

J gene: TRBJ1-2
D gene: TRBD1
V gene: TRBV2
CDR3 length: 14
clone size: .
CDR3 DNA: TGTGCCAGCAGAGACAGGGTGACCGTGAATGGCTACACCTTC
CDR3 protein: CASRDRVTVNGYTF

J gene: TRBJ2-3
D gene: TRBD2
V gene: TRBV12-5
CDR3 length: 15
clone size: .
CDR3 DNA: TGTGCTAGTGGTTTGGGTAGCGGGGGGAGGGATACGCAGTATTTT
CDR3 protein: CASGLGSGGRDTQYF

J gene: TRBJ1-5
D gene: TRBD1
V gene: TRBV9
CDR3 length: 16
clone size: .
CDR3 DNA: TGTGCCAGCAAAGGGGACAGGGGGCGCCGGGCTCGGCCCCAGCATTTT
CDR3 protein: CASKGDRGRRARPQHF

J gene: TRBJ2-5
D gene: .
V gene: TRBV2
CDR3 length: 13
clone size: .
CDR3 DNA: TGTGCCAGCAGTGAAGTTGTCGCGGGGACCCAGTACTTC
CDR3 protein: CASSEVVAGTQYF

J gene: TRBJ2-6
D gene: .
V gene: TRBV5-4
CDR3 length: 17
clone size: .
CDR3 DNA: TGTGCCAGCAGGCCCGGAGGAGGGACTCTCGGGGCCAACGTCCTGACTTTC
CDR3 protein: CASRPGGGTLGANVLTF

J gene: TRBJ1-1
D gene: TRBD1
V gene: TRBV29-1
CDR3 length: 10
clone size: .
CDR3 DNA: TGCAGCGTGGAGACAGGGCGAGCTTTCTTT
CDR3 protein: CSVETGRAFF

J gene: TRBJ1-5
D gene: .
V gene: TRBV4-2
CDR3 length: 18
clone size: .
CDR3 DNA: TGTGCCAGCAGCCAAGACGTGAGGGCCAGGGAGGGCAATCAGCCCCAGCATTTT
CDR3 protein: CASSQDVRAREGNQPQHF

J gene: TRBJ2-7
D gene: TRBD1
V gene: TRBV5-6
CDR3 length: 16
clone size: .
CDR3 DNA: TGTGCCAGCAGCCGGTCCGGGACAGGGTTAGGCAACGAGCAGTACTTC
CDR3 protein: CASSRSGTGLGNEQYF

J gene: TRBJ2-7
D gene: TRBD1
V gene: TRBV27
CDR3 length: 17
clone size: .
CDR3 DNA: TGTGCCAGCAGTTTAATTTTCGGGACAGGTCCCTCCTACGAGCAGTACTTC
CDR3 protein: CASSLIFGTGPSYEQYF

J gene: TRBJ1-3
D gene: TRBD1
V gene: TRBV4-3
CDR3 length: 15
clone size: .
CDR3 DNA: TGCGCCAGCAGCCTGGGACAGAACTCTGGAAACACCATATATTTT
CDR3 protein: CASSLGQNSGNTIYF

J gene: TRBJ2-1
D gene: .
V gene: TRBV25-1
CDR3 length: 14
clone size: .
CDR3 DNA: TGTGCCAGCAGTCGGTTAGCTTCCTACAATGAGCAGTTCTTC
CDR3 protein: CASSRLASYNEQFF

J gene: TRBJ1-2
D gene: .
V gene: TRBV13
CDR3 length: 13
clone size: .
CDR3 DNA: TGTGCCAGCAGCCTCGGCGCCGGGTATGGCTACACCTTC
CDR3 protein: CASSLGAGYGYTF

J gene: TRBJ2-3
D gene: .
V gene: TRBV4-1
CDR3 length: 16
clone size: few
CDR3 DNA: TGCGCCAGCAGCCAAGATCCTCCTCTCCGGGCAGATACGCAGTATTTT
CDR3 protein: CASSQDPPLRADTQYF

J gene: TRBJ2-3
D gene: TRBD2
V gene: TRBV7-9
CDR3 length: 12
clone size: .
CDR3 DNA: TGTGCCAGCTCGGGGGGATACAGAACGCAGTATTTT
CDR3 protein: CASSGGYRTQYF

J gene: TRBJ1-2
D gene: .
V gene: TRBV10-2
CDR3 length: 15
clone size: .
CDR3 DNA: TGCGCCAGCAGTGAAAAAACACCCTCGGGCTATGGCTACACCTTC
CDR3 protein: CASSEKTPSGYGYTF

J gene: TRBJ2-7
D gene: .
V gene: TRBV14
CDR3 length: 13
clone size: .
CDR3 DNA: TGTGCCAGCAGCCCCCCGGAGATTGGTGTGCAGTACTTC
CDR3 protein: CASSPPEIGVQYF

J gene: TRBJ1-6
D gene: .
V gene: TRBV6-5
CDR3 length: 15
clone size: .
CDR3 DNA: TGTGCCAGCAGTTTTAGACCGGGACTAGATTCACCCCTCCACTTT
CDR3 protein: CASSFRPGLDSPLHF

J gene: TRBJ2-3
D gene: .
V gene: TRBV9
CDR3 length: 14
clone size: .
CDR3 DNA: TGTGCCAGCAGCGTAGGAGGTCTAGCTGATACGCAGTATTTT
CDR3 protein: CASSVGGLADTQYF

J gene: TRBJ2-7
D gene: TRBD1
V gene: TRBV18
CDR3 length: 13
clone size: .
CDR3 DNA: TGTGCCAGCTCAACAGGGGGCTCCTACGAGCAGTACTTC
CDR3 protein: CASSTGGSYEQYF

J gene: TRBJ2-1
D gene: .
V gene: TRBV11-2
CDR3 length: 14
clone size: .
CDR3 DNA: TGTGCCAGCAGCCCAAGCCGGAGCTACAATGAGCAGTTCTTC
CDR3 protein: CASSPSRSYNEQFF

J gene: TRBJ2-5
D gene: TRBD1
V gene: TRBV5-4
CDR3 length: 17
clone size: .
CDR3 DNA: TGTGCCAGCAGCTTGGGGGGGGACAGGGGGCCGCAAGAGACCCAGTACTTC
CDR3 protein: CASSLGGDRGPQETQYF

J gene: TRBJ2-1
D gene: .
V gene: TRBV4-1
CDR3 length: 15
clone size: few
CDR3 DNA: TGCGCCAGCAGCCAAGATCCTAGTACCTACAATGAGCAGTTCTTC
CDR3 protein: CASSQDPSTYNEQFF

J gene: TRBJ2-7
D gene: TRBD2
V gene: TRBV27
CDR3 length: 18
clone size: .
CDR3 DNA: TGTGCCAGCAGTCCCCACCTAGCGGGAGAGTATAGCTCCTACGAGCAGTACTTC
CDR3 protein: CASSPHLAGEYSSYEQYF

J gene: TRBJ2-1
D gene: TRBD2
V gene: TRBV4-3
CDR3 length: 16
clone size: once
CDR3 DNA: TGCGCCAGCAGCCAAGTGAGCGGGAGCTCCTACAATGAGCAGTTCTTC
CDR3 protein: CASSQVSGSSYNEQFF

J gene: TRBJ2-5
D gene: .
V gene: TRBV11-2
CDR3 length: 14
clone size: .
CDR3 DNA: TGTGCCAGCAGCTCGATAGCGGCTCAAGAGACCCAGTACTTC
CDR3 protein: CASSSIAAQETQYF

J gene: TRBJ2-7
D gene: .
V gene: TRBV18
CDR3 length: 12
clone size: .
CDR3 DNA: TGTGCCAGCTCACCAGCCCAGGTCGAGCAGTACTTC
CDR3 protein: CASSPAQVEQYF

J gene: TRBJ1-2
D gene: TRBD1
V gene: TRBV7-9
CDR3 length: 17
clone size: .
CDR3 DNA: TGTGCCAGCAGCTTAGGGGGGACAGCGGATATGAGTTATGGCTACACCTTC
CDR3 protein: CASSLGGTADMSYGYTF

J gene: TRBJ2-7
D gene: TRBD2
V gene: TRBV7-9
CDR3 length: 15
clone size: .
CDR3 DNA: TGTGCCAGCAGCCCCCTGGATAGCGGGGACTACGAGCAGTACTTC
CDR3 protein: CASSPLDSGDYEQYF

J gene: TRBJ2-5
D gene: .
V gene: TRBV5-6
CDR3 length: 13
clone size: .
CDR3 DNA: TGTGCCAGCAGCTTAGGGGTCTTAGAGACCCAGTACTTC
CDR3 protein: CASSLGVLETQYF

J gene: TRBJ2-1
D gene: TRBD2
V gene: TRBV4-2
CDR3 length: 16
clone size: .
CDR3 DNA: TGTGCCAGCAGCCAAGAGAAGGGCGGGGGGGCGGATGAGCAGTTCTTC
CDR3 protein: CASSQEKGGGADEQFF

J gene: TRBJ1-5
D gene: .
V gene: TRBV28
CDR3 length: 17
clone size: .
CDR3 DNA: TGTGCCAGCAGTTCCCATGTCGGGATACCTAGCAATCAGCCCCAGCATTTT
CDR3 protein: CASSSHVGIPSNQPQHF

J gene: TRBJ1-1
D gene: .
V gene: TRBV6-5
CDR3 length: 11
clone size: .
CDR3 DNA: TGTGCCAGCAGTTACTCAGCCAAAGCTTTCTTT
CDR3 protein: CASSYSAKAFF

J gene: TRBJ2-7
D gene: TRBD1
V gene: TRBV6-1
CDR3 length: 15
clone size: .
CDR3 DNA: TGTGCCAGCCAGAGGACAGGGAAAAGCTCCTACGAGCAGTACTTC
CDR3 protein: CASQRTGKSSYEQYF

J gene: TRBJ1-4
D gene: .
V gene: TRBV7-2
CDR3 length: 13
clone size: .
CDR3 DNA: TGTGCCAGCAGCTTGGCGAGGGGGGAAAAACTGTTTTTT
CDR3 protein: CASSLARGEKLFF

J gene: TRBJ2-1
D gene: .
V gene: TRBV4-1
CDR3 length: 16
clone size: .
CDR3 DNA: TGCGCCAGCAGCCAAGTTGACATGATCTCCTACAATGAGCAGTTCTTC
CDR3 protein: CASSQVDMISYNEQFF

J gene: TRBJ1-5
D gene: TRBD1
V gene: TRBV7-8
CDR3 length: 16
clone size: .
CDR3 DNA: TGTGCCAGCAGCTCAAGGACAGGGGTGCGGAATCAGCCCCAGCATTTT
CDR3 protein: CASSSRTGVRNQPQHF

J gene: TRBJ2-7
D gene: .
V gene: TRBV19
CDR3 length: 13
clone size: .
CDR3 DNA: TGTGCCAGTAGTAGGGGCAGGGACTACGAGCAGTACTTC
CDR3 protein: CASSRGRDYEQYF

J gene: TRBJ2-5
D gene: .
V gene: TRBV4-2
CDR3 length: 14
clone size: .
CDR3 DNA: TGTGCCAGCAGCCCAACTGGCGGGGGCCCTGGGAAGTACTTC
CDR3 protein: CASSPTGGGPGKYF

J gene: TRBJ1-1
D gene: TRBD1
V gene: TRBV9
CDR3 length: 14
clone size: once
CDR3 DNA: TGTGCCAGCAGCGTTTCAGGGGGCCGGCCTGAAGCTTTCTTT
CDR3 protein: CASSVSGGRPEAFF

J gene: TRBJ2-5
D gene: .
V gene: TRBV7-8
CDR3 length: 14
clone size: .
CDR3 DNA: TGTGCCAGCAGCTTTTTACTGCCACAAGAGACCCAGTACTTC
CDR3 protein: CASSFLLPQETQYF

J gene: TRBJ1-1
D gene: .
V gene: TRBV6-5
CDR3 length: 13
clone size: .
CDR3 DNA: TGTGCCAGCTGGCGGGATGGAGGCGCTGAAGCTTTCTTT
CDR3 protein: CASWRDGGAEAFF

J gene: TRBJ2-2
D gene: .
V gene: TRBV2
CDR3 length: 13
clone size: few
CDR3 DNA: TGTGCCAGCAGGGCAAGGGGAACCGGGGAGCTGTTTTTT
CDR3 protein: CASRARGTGELFF

J gene: TRBJ2-7
D gene: .
V gene: TRBV6-6
CDR3 length: 14
clone size: few
CDR3 DNA: TGTGCCAGCAGACCAGACTTGGGCTCCTACGAGCAGTACTTC
CDR3 protein: CASRPDLGSYEQYF

J gene: TRBJ2-7
D gene: TRBD1
V gene: TRBV7-9
CDR3 length: 17
clone size: .
CDR3 DNA: TGTGCCAGCAGCTTAGGAGGGGACAGCCAGAGCTCCTACGAGCAGTACTTC
CDR3 protein: CASSLGGDSQSSYEQYF

J gene: TRBJ1-5
D gene: TRBD1
V gene: TRBV4-1
CDR3 length: 20
clone size: few
CDR3 DNA: TGCGCCAGCAGCCAAGATCTTAGGACAGGGGCCCCATTGGGCAATCAGCCCCAGCATTTT
CDR3 protein: CASSQDLRTGAPLGNQPQHF

J gene: TRBJ1-2
D gene: .
V gene: TRBV5-4
CDR3 length: 13
clone size: once
CDR3 DNA: TGTGCCAGCAGCTTAGGAGGCCCTTATGGCTACACCTTC
CDR3 protein: CASSLGGPYGYTF